This T cell receptor beta chain was observed in a study of shared clonotypes between healthy human individuals. This clone came up once. Terminally differentiated effector memory CD45RA+ cells were left out of the naive CD8 fraction, which was CD45RO-negative and positively selected for CCR7. This CDR3 has 15 amino acids. Germline V CDR1 and CDR2: MDHEN, SYDVKM. The germline V and J ends were trimmed by 3 bases and 0 bases, with 11 bases remaining between them. Some 30,000 T cell genomes, or about 190 ng DNA, went into the sorted-subset replicate PCRs. Sequencing used immunoSEQ multiplex PCR; TCRdb keeps in-frame clones, though not all of them. The profile shows about 2,200,000 clones, roughly 91% of them singletons.

The chain is built from TRBV28 and TRBJ1-1; D possibly corresponds to TRBD1 (6 bases). This sequence originates from a man younger than 35 in good health. Some clones in this sample may be carry-over from other donors' samples. The sequenced sample was naive CD8+ T cells from PBMCs. The CDR3 DNA follows: TGTGCCAGCAGTTTCCTCGGACAGCTGAACACTGAAGCTTTCTTT. Protein product: CASSFLGQLNTEAFF.